A single sample is the source of the 20 T cell receptor beta chains below, sequenced in a study of identical twins. One entry per CDR3 protein, called by TCRdb with MiXCR from the 5' RACE reads. The table lists 1.5 million to 2 million distinct CDR3 sequences, around a third of them singletons, with about 0.25% in the top ten. The specimen sequenced was cord blood. Receptors were obtained from a newborn girl in good health.

The chain combines TRBV6-1 with TRBJ2-5; possibly TRBD2 for D (5 bases). The assigned J gene may be wrong: the sequence end matches TRBJ2-7 better. Germline V CDR1 and CDR2: MNHNS, SASEGT. The CDR3 contains 14 residues. The CDR3 sequence is CASSERLAVVEQYF. Here the CDR3 DNA reads TGTGCCAGCAGTGAGAGGCTAGCAGTAGTCGAGCAGTACTTC.

As DNA, the CDR3 is TGCAGCGTTGGTCCAGGAGTGAATGAAAAACTGTTTTTT. Translation gives CSVGPGVNEKLFF. The chain couples TRBV29-1 to TRBJ1-4; D is ambiguous. V lost 4 bases and J lost 5, with 11 bases in between. The CDR3 has 13 amino acids. CDR1 is SQVTM, CDR2 ANQGSEA, per germline.

V is TRBV5-1 and J is TRBJ2-3; 11 nucleotides agree with TRBD2. The V and J ends lost 5 bases and 3 bases, in that order; junction bases with no gene match: 8. The CDR3 covers 16 residues. The V gene's germline CDR1 is SGHRS and CDR2 YFSETQ. CDR3 region: CASRSTSGSRTDTQYF. The CDR3 DNA reads TGCGCCAGCAGGTCTACTAGCGGGAGTAGGACAGATACGCAGTATTTT.

This clonotype showed up just a few times. The CDR3 DNA reads as TGCGCCAGCAGCGTAGGGACTAGCGGGCACAATGAGCAGTTCTTC. Amino acids: CASSVGTSGHNEQFF. This sequence joins TRBV5-1 and TRBJ2-1, with 12 positions matching TRBD2. From germline, CDR1 is SGHRS and CDR2 YFSETQ. The CDR3 is made up of 15 amino acids. V gave up 4 bases and J gave up 5 bases; unmatched junction bases: 4.

Remarks on this clonotype: The CDR3 does not end in the conserved phenylalanine or tryptophan, so this is likely a read error. The DNA is omitted, as the CDR3 cannot be located on it reliably, and the CDR3 follows TCRdb's listing. This chain connects TRBV20-1 to TRBJ2-3; the table's D call of TRBD2 was not tested on the DNA. The germline CDR1 and CDR2 sequences are DFQATT and SNEGSKA (reference sequence). The CDR3 adds up to 8 amino acids, both ends counted. The CDR3 sequence: CSAMGTVL.

A few counts support this clonotype. The chain recombines TRBV24-1 with TRBJ2-1; D is possibly TRBD1 or TRBD2 (6 bases each). Germline V CDR1 and CDR2: KGHDR, SFDVKD. The V gene lost 4 bases and the J gene lost 6 bases, with 18 bases spanning the gap. The CDR3 is made up of 16 amino acids. The CDR3 coding sequence is TGTGCCACCAGTGACTGGGGAGGACAGCCTCTCAATGAGCAGTTCTTC. This sequence encodes CATSDWGGQPLNEQFF.

The gene calls are TRBV11-3 and TRBJ2-1, with a tentative D call TRBD2 (5 bases). The CDR3 consists of 17 residues. Between the trimmed V and J ends, which lost 1 base and 0 bases, there was a span of 13 bases. The germline V gene has CDR1 SGHNT and CDR2 YENEEA. The CDR3 sequence: CASSLVSGRSSYNEQFF. CDR3 nucleotide sequence: TGTGCCAGCAGCTTAGTGAGCGGTCGTAGCTCCTACAATGAGCAGTTCTTC.

This clonotype was detected only a few times. The chain employs TRBV7-2 and TRBJ1-6; no definite D call. Looked up from germline, CDR1 is SGHTA and CDR2 is FQGNSA. The CDR3 spans 15 residues. With 1 base removed from V and 10 bases from J, the gap between germline ends came to 14 bases. This CDR3 reads CASSLEDVRTSPLHF. For the CDR3, the DNA is TGTGCCAGCAGCTTAGAGGACGTAAGGACCTCACCCCTCCACTTT. The complete variable domain, with remaining parts taken from reference TRBV7-2 and TRBJ1-6, reads GAGVSQSPSNKVTEKGKDVELRCDPISGHTALYWYRQSLGQGLEFLIYFQGNSAPDKSGLPSDRFSAERTGGSVSTLTIQRTQQEDSAVYLCASSLEDVRTSPLHFGNGTRLTVT.

The rearrangement uses TRBV20-1 and TRBJ1-2, with TRBD1 matching 7 bases. The germline V gene has CDR1 DFQATT and CDR2 SNEGSKA (reference sequence). This CDR3 region has 14 residues. The junction had 12 bases not matched to a gene; V was cut back by 5 bases and J by 6 bases. The CDR3 nucleotides are TGCAGTGCTTCCAAGGGGCAGGGGGTAGATGGCTACACCTTC. Protein sequence: CSASKGQGVDGYTF.

The V call is TRBV5-1, the J call TRBJ2-3; TRBD2 is a possible D gene (6 bases). CDR1 and CDR2 (germline): SGHRS, YFSETQ. The V end lost 4 bases, the J end lost 5 bases, and 17 bases lay between the germline ends. The CDR3 length is 15 residues. The CDR3 bases are TGCGCCAGCAGCCCAAGCGGGCCCTTCGGAGATACGCAGTATTTT. It specifies CASSPSGPFGDTQYF. Together with reference TRBV5-1 and TRBJ2-3, the CDR3 gives the full variable domain: KAGVTQTPRYLIKTRGQQVTLSCSPISGHRSVSWYQQTPGQGLQFLFEYFSETQRNKGNFPGRFSGRQFSNSRSEMNVSTLELGDSALYLCASSPSGPFGDTQYFGPGTRLTVL.

This clonotype has a count of ten or more. V and J are TRBV24-1 and TRBJ1-2, with D uncertain. V was pared by 0 bases and J by 2 bases, with 3 bases between. The CDR3 covers 13 residues. The germline V gene encodes CDR1 KGHDR and CDR2 SFDVKD. CDR3 nucleotides: TGTGCCACCAGTGATTTGACAAACTATGGCTACACCTTC. Its protein product is CATSDLTNYGYTF.

The chain joins TRBV7-2 to TRBJ2-1; possible D gene TRBD2, 6 bases. The V end lost 3 bases, the J end lost 6 bases, and 21 bases lay between the germline ends. The CDR3 consists of 17 residues. CDR1 and CDR2 from the germline V gene are SGHTA and FQGNSA. The CDR3 nucleotides read TGTGCCAGCAGCTTTGACGTCTTTACAGCCGGGGGCAATGAGCAGTTCTTC. It translates to CASSFDVFTAGGNEQFF.

CDR3 sequence: CASMHTEAFF. DNA of the CDR3: TGTGCCAGCATGCACACTGAAGCTTTCTTT. This sequence joins TRBV27 and TRBJ1-1; D is unresolved. The length of the CDR3 is 10 residues. Looked up from germline, CDR1 is MNHEY and CDR2 is SMNVEV (reference sequence). V was cut by 7 bases and J by 3 bases, with 3 bases left in between.

This clonotype has a single count. This may come from a read error, since a much larger clone is one base off. The chain carries TRBV29-1 and TRBJ2-7; TRBD1 might be the D (6 bases). The CDR3 runs 12 residues. Germline V gene sequence: CDR1 SQVTM, CDR2 ANQGSEA. Trimming took 5 bases from V and 4 from J, leaving 12 bases between them. For the CDR3, the DNA is TGCAGCGTTTGCAACAGGGATTACGAGCAGTACTTC. Its protein product is CSVCNRDYEQYF.

J is TRBJ2-2 and V is TRBV28; 9 bases agree with TRBD2. Looked up from germline, CDR1 is MDHEN and CDR2 is SYDVKM. The CDR3 has 15 residues. The V gene end was trimmed by 3 bases and the J gene end by 5 bases; junction bases not matched to a gene: 4. CDR3 amino acids: CASSFIAGETGELFF. The CDR3, as DNA: TGTGCCAGCAGTTTTATAGCGGGAGAGACCGGGGAGCTGTTTTTT.

The chain recombines TRBV29-1 with TRBJ2-1, with 11 nucleotides matching TRBD2. The V and J ends lost 8 bases and 4 bases, in that order; junction bases with no gene match: 4. This CDR3 is built from 13 residues. Germline V lookup: CDR1 SQVTM, CDR2 ANQGSEA. The CDR3 protein is CSISGGAYNEQFF. Here the CDR3 DNA reads TGCAGCATTAGCGGGGGGGCGTACAATGAGCAGTTCTTC.

V gene TRBV3-1 combines with J gene TRBJ2-1; 8 bases fit TRBD2. Germline trimming cut 2 bases from V and 13 bases from J; bases unmatched to any gene: 13. Germline CDR1 LGHDT, CDR2 YNNKEL (reference sequence). There are 15 residues in the CDR3. The CDR3 loop reads CASSQRGGRQETQFF. The CDR3 DNA reads as TGTGCCAGCAGCCAACGCGGGGGGCGCCAAGAGACCCAGTTCTTC.

This clonotype was observed a few times. This sequence joins TRBV2 and TRBJ2-1, with D perhaps TRBD2 (6 bases). Germline assignment: CDR1 SNHLY and CDR2 FYNNEI. The CDR3 has 14 amino acids. The V end lost 11 bases, the J end lost 2 bases, and 16 bases lay between the germline ends. This CDR3 reads CAGRPRGTYNEQFF. CDR3 DNA sequence: TGTGCCGGCCGACCTCGCGGGACCTACAATGAGCAGTTCTTC.

In this sample, this clonotype turned up a few times. CDR3 sequence reads: CASSYDPKNTEAFF. The CDR3 DNA reads as TGTGCCAGCAGTTACGACCCTAAGAACACTGAAGCTTTCTTT. The rearrangement joins TRBV6-6 to TRBJ1-1; D gene unclear. Deletions cut 2 bases from V and 1 base from J, with 8 bases between. This CDR3 comprises 14 residues. Germline lookup yields CDR1 MNHNY and CDR2 SVGAGI (reference sequence).

The table lists this clonotype with a few counts. The chain carries TRBV3-1 and TRBJ2-1, with D maybe TRBD2 (5 bases). The germline V gene has CDR1 LGHDT and CDR2 YNNKEL (reference sequence). The CDR3 sequence is 15 residues long. The ends were cut back, 1 base at V and 2 bases at J, with 9 bases in the middle. The CDR3, as DNA: TGTGCCAGCAGCCAAGCCGGGAAGGCCTACAATGAGCAGTTCTTC. Amino acid sequence: CASSQAGKAYNEQFF.